The subject of this entry is one T cell receptor beta chain. CDR1 and CDR2 (germline): SGHRS, YFSETQ. The V end was cut by 5 bases, the J end by 4 bases, with 16 bases between. The CDR3 runs 15 residues. The entry originates in a study of T cells in tuberculosis. Sequencing used immunoSEQ multiplex PCR; TCRdb keeps in-frame clones, though not all of them. The data contain tens of thousands of clones, roughly 92% of them seen just once; the ten biggest clones take up 6% to 8%. The chain has TRBV5-1 and TRBJ2-1; maybe TRBD2 (6 bases). The material sequenced was PBMCs. This TCR came from a donor aged 10-29 years with latent tuberculosis or without tuberculosis infection. Some clones in this sample may be carry-over from other donors' samples. CDR3 DNA sequence: TGCGCCAGCAGACCTGAGCTAGCGAGATACAATGAGCAGTTCTTC. Its translation: CASRPELARYNEQFF. Full variable domain (missing parts from reference TRBV5-1 and TRBJ2-1): KAGVTQTPRYLIKTRGQQVTLSCSPISGHRSVSWYQQTPGQGLQFLFEYFSETQRNKGNFPGRFSGRQFSNSRSEMNVSTLELGDSALYLCASRPELARYNEQFFGPGTRLTVL.